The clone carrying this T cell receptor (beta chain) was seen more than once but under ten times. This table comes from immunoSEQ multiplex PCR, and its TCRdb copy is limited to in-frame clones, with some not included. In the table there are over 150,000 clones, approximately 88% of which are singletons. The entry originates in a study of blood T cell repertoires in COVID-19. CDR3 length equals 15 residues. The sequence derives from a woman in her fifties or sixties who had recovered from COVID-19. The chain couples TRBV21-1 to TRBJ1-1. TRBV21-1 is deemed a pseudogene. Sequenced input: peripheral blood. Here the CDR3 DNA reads TGTGCCAGCAGCAAGGCCCGGGGGGGGATCACTGAAGCTTTCTTT. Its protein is CASSKARGGITEAFF.